This T cell receptor (beta chain) stems from a study of blood T cell repertoires in COVID-19. Background on the study: The analysed material was cDNA or gDNA that came from T cells, B-cell-depleted T cells, or PBMCs.

Per the original data handling: Nucleated cell counts were estimated from reference gene primer amplification. Libraries were prepared by immunoSEQ multiplex PCR; TCRdb keeps only in-frame clonotypes and omits some of them. The V and J calls and clone size are taken from that table; D and trimming were inferred from the DNA. The table includes about 300,000 clones, 80% to 90% detected once. The V and J ends lost 2 bases and 7 bases respectively, with 9 bases between them. Germline CDR1 is MNHEY and CDR2 is SMNVEV (reference sequence). The CDR3 totals 13 residues. The chain employs TRBV27 and TRBJ1-5, with D possibly matching TRBD1 (5 bases). The TCR originated in a man younger than 35 who had recovered from COVID-19. Sequencing was performed on peripheral blood. The CDR3 DNA is TGTGCCAGCAGTTTAACAGGTGAACAGCCCCAGCATTTT. Translated, it gives CASSLTGEQPQHF.